This TCR beta chain emerged from a study of blood T cell repertoires in COVID-19. Background on the study: The United States, Italy and Spain supplied acute and convalescent COVID-19 samples.

As originally analysed: Using reference gene primer amplification, nucleated cell counts were estimated. Clones were sequenced by immunoSEQ multiplex PCR, and TCRdb holds only the in-frame ones, with some missing. V and J calls and clone size are copied from that table; D and trimming were computed from the DNA. The table shows roughly 50,000 clones, with 70% to 85% occurring only once. This clone turned up a few times. The V gene's germline CDR1 is PRHDT and CDR2 FYEKMQ (reference sequence). This CDR3 contains 12 residues. Between the trimmed V and J ends, which lost 5 bases and 3 bases, there was a span of 8 bases.

The V gene is TRBV13, the J gene TRBJ2-7; D remains ambiguous. Sequencing input: peripheral blood. The clonotype originates from a man aged 55 to 70 with acute or convalescent COVID-19. The CDR3 spells CASSPDRYEQYF. CDR3 coding DNA: TGTGCCAGCAGCCCAGATCGCTACGAGCAGTACTTC.